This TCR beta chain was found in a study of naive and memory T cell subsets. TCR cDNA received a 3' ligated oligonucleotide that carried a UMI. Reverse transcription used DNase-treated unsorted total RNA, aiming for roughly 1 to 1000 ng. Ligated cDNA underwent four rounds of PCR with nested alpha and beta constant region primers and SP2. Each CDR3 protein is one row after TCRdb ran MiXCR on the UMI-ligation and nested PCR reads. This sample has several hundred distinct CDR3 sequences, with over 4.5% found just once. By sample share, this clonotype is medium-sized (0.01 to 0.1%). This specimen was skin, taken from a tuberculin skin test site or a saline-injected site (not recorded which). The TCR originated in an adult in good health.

The CDR3 coding sequence is TGTGCCAGCAGCTTGGTAGCGGGACGGAATACGCAGTATTTT. Protein sequence: CASSLVAGRNTQYF. This chain links TRBV11-2 with TRBJ2-3; 8 bases match TRBD2. Germline assignment: CDR1 SGHAT and CDR2 FQNNGV. Trimming at V came to 3 bases and at J to 7 bases, leaving 6 bases not matched to a gene. The CDR3 contains 14 residues. Combining the CDR3 with reference TRBV11-2 and TRBJ2-3 gives the whole variable domain EAGVAQSPRYKIIEKRQSVAFWCNPISGHATLYWYQQILGQGPKLLIQFQNNGVVDDSQLPKDRFSAERLKGVDSTLKIQPAKLEDSAVYLCASSLVAGRNTQYFGPGTRLTVL.